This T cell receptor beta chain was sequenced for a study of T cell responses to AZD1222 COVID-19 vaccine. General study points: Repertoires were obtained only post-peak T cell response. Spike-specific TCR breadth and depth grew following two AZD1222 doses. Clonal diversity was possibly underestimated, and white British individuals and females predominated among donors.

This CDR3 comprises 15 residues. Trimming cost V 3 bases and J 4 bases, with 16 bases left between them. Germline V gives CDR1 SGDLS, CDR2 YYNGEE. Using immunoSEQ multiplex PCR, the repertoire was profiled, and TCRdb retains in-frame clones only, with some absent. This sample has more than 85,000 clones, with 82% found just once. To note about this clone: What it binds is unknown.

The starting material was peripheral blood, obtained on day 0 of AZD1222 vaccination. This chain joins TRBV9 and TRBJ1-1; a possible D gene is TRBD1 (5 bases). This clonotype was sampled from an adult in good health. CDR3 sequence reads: CASSAVGRVGTEAFF. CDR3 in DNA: TGTGCCAGCAGCGCCGTAGGCAGGGTTGGCACTGAAGCTTTCTTT.